Listed below are T cell receptor beta chains from one sample, sequenced in a study of cytotoxic CD8 clonotypes in ibrutinib-treated CLL. Produced via immunoSEQ multiplex PCR; TCRdb's table is partial and in-frame only. The repertoire holds 150,000 to 200,000 clones, with around nine tenths as singletons. The sequencing used PBMCs, collected at disease progression, from a patient treated with ibrutinib. All receptors come from a human donor with chronic lymphocytic leukemia. Each CDR3 is given with its conserved first and last residue. Fields, in order: CDR3 DNA, CDR3 protein, V gene, CDR3 length, D gene, clone size, J gene. The D gene is left open where the match is weak. Part of the rows lack a size; the others show once, few, many or a class for expanded clones.

TGTGCCAGCAGCTTAGAACGGGTGAACACTGAAGCTTTCTTT	CASSLERVNTEAFF	TRBV7-9	14	NA	NA	TRBJ1-1
TGTGCCAGTAGTCCCCATCAGAGACAGACTCATGGCTACACCTTC	CASSPHQRQTHGYTF	TRBV19	15	NA	few	TRBJ1-2
TGTGCCAGCACAGGGGGCAGGGGCAATCAGCCCCAGCATTTT	CASTGGRGNQPQHF	TRBV19	14	TRBD1	NA	TRBJ1-5
TGTGCCAGCAGCCGGAGCCTCCAAACACAGGGTTCCTACGAGCAGTACTTC	CASSRSLQTQGSYEQYF	TRBV7-8	17	NA	NA	TRBJ2-7
TGCGCCAGCAGCTTGGAAGGGGCAGCTAACTATGGCTACACCTTC	CASSLEGAANYGYTF	TRBV5-1	15	NA	NA	TRBJ1-2
TGTGCCAGTAGTAGTAGACAGCCGAACACTGAAGCTTTCTTT	CASSSRQPNTEAFF	TRBV19	14	NA	NA	TRBJ1-1
TGTGCCATCAGTGAGCACCAGTATGAAGCTTTCTTT	CAISEHQYEAFF	TRBV10-3	12	NA	NA	TRBJ1-1
TGTGCCAGCAGTATAGAGAATGAGCAGTTCTTC	CASSIENEQFF	TRBV2	11	NA	NA	TRBJ2-1
TGTGCCAGCAGTGTACAGAGCATGAACACTGAAGCTTTCTTT	CASSVQSMNTEAFF	TRBV27	14	NA	NA	TRBJ1-1
TGTGCCAGCAGTGCGAGAAGCACAGGGTTGGCGGATCAGCCCCAGCATTTT	CASSARSTGLADQPQHF	TRBV25-1	17	NA	NA	TRBJ1-5
TGCGCCAGCAGCTTGGGGGTACCACAGGGGTCTGGAAACACCATATATTTT	CASSLGVPQGSGNTIYF	TRBV5-1	17	TRBD1	once	TRBJ1-3
TGTGCCAGCAGCTTCAATACCCAGGAGACCCAGTACTTC	CASSFNTQETQYF	TRBV11-3	13	NA	NA	TRBJ2-5
TGTGCCAGCAAATTAAGGACCTCTCCCTACAATGAGCAGTTCTTC	CASKLRTSPYNEQFF	TRBV6-5	15	NA	NA	TRBJ2-1
TGTGCCAGCAGCCCCATTCGACAGAACACCGGGGAGCTGTTTTTT	CASSPIRQNTGELFF	TRBV7-3	15	NA	NA	TRBJ2-2
TGTGCCAGCAGCCAAAGTCACCTAGCGGGAGGGAACACCGGGGAGCTGTTTTTT	CASSQSHLAGGNTGELFF	TRBV4-2	18	TRBD2	NA	TRBJ2-2
TGTGCCAGCAGCTTAGAAGGGAGCGGCCAAGAGACCCAGTACTTC	CASSLEGSGQETQYF	TRBV7-7	15	NA	NA	TRBJ2-5
TGTGCCAGCAGTTTATCAGCCAAAAACATTCAGTACTTC	CASSLSAKNIQYF	TRBV27	13	NA	NA	TRBJ2-4